This T cell receptor (beta chain) originates from a study of beta chain features in type 1 diabetes (dated by TCRdb to the late 2010s). The study in broad terms: No differences in mean age, gender distribution, total cell number or subset yield were found between patients and healthy donors. A total of over 95,000,000 sorted cells were examined across all samples, and RNA yield correlated strongly with the number of cells per subset. The study compared the TCRB repertoires of sorted circulating CD4+ T cell subsets in recently diagnosed type 1 diabetes patients with those in matched healthy donors. Whereas all 30 or so donors provided naive and central memory subsets, regulatory and stem cell-like memory subsets were isolated from just 8 patients and about 8 healthy donors. Results the study describes overall, beyond this receptor: Because cDNA was sequenced instead of genomic DNA, highly expressing activated cells could be over-represented, though the groups showed no difference in activation or CD3 levels. A moderate but significant shortening of TCRB CDR3 length was observed in type 1 diabetes patients in all four CD4+ subsets. Only small numbers of individuals were included in the HLA sub-analyses, which left unresolved whether HLA type had any influence on TCRB rearrangement. Naive, central memory and regulatory TCRB repertoires appeared more similar among patients than among healthy donors. Patients with type 1 diabetes made fewer insertions and deleted more nucleotides at VDJ recombination sites, implying thymic rearrangement abnormalities. Shorter templates might be favored by PCR, yet because patient and control samples were amplified and corrected together, any such skew would affect both groups equally.

A single peripheral blood draw of about 120 mL on average was collected from each donor into heparinised tubes. Using a panel that included CD45RO, CCR7, CD25, CD127, CD95 and CD27, naive, central memory, regulatory and stem cell-like memory CD4+ T cells were sorted on a BD FACSAria II. Every sorted population had a purity above 95%. PBMCs were separated immediately by Lymphoprep density gradient centrifugation and were stained directly, without being cultured. To minimize batch effects, samples were stained and sorted in pairs, one healthy donor with one patient per experiment. The germline V gene sets CDR1 to MNHEY and CDR2 to SVGAGI. The CDR3 spans 13 residues, from the cysteine through the phenylalanine. Left in the record is the CDR3 DNA by itself, 39 bases read in frame from the first base. V gives up 0 bases and J gives up 6 bases, and the segment between their germline ends measures 6 bases.

Points on this clone: Its antigen remains unidentified. One base away there is no much larger clone; base qualities are not given.

All of the isolated RNA was reverse transcribed with the High Capacity cDNA Reverse Transcription Kit, so expressed TCRB transcripts were sequenced. Deep immunoSEQ sequencing was performed on naive, central memory and regulatory T cell samples, with an average of about 3.6 million total reads per sample. After sorted cells were lysed in RLT buffer, RNA was extracted with DNase-treated RNeasy Micro or Mini kits, with the choice depending on cell number. To prevent cross-contamination, every cell subset was processed on its own, while patient and healthy donor samples were processed together. Using the immunoSEQ multiplex PCR, TCRB sequences were amplified from cDNA into 87-bp fragments spanning the CDR3 region. Sequencing of the amplicons was performed on the Illumina HiSeq platform. For the original study's pipeline: PCR bias was computationally corrected using synthetic template baselines, reads within Hamming distance 2 were collapsed, and singletons that could not be merged were discarded. Reads were aligned against IMGT to assign V, D and J genes, CDR3 length and insertions or deletions at six rearrangement sites. Clonotype counts were normalized to sorted cell number within each subset before computing true diversity and Gini coefficients with the tcR R package. The overlap coefficient, calculated on TCRB nucleotide sequences, was used to quantify repertoire sharing. Not all clones reach the TCRdb copy of this immuneACCESS table, which keeps in-frame sequences only. Checked studies attribute under half of the gap to unresolved V genes and leave the rest unexplained. V and J calls plus clone size are reproduced from that table; the DNA served to infer D and trimming. The table for this sample lists 130,000 to 150,000 clones; around 8.7% of them were counted only once. Roughly 0.7% of the sample goes to the ten largest clones.

The sequenced sample consisted of central memory CD4+ T cells from blood. This chain joins TRBV6-5 to TRBJ1-5; too little of a D gene remains to name it. The source of this sequence is a man aged 18 to 30 in good health. This receptor has the CDR3 CASSYSVIQPQHF. In nucleotide form, the sequence is TGTGCCAGCAGTTACTCCGTAATTCAGCCCCAGCATTTT.